The entry that follows covers one T cell receptor beta chain sequence. Antigen unknown. The CDR3 runs to 14 residues. V lost 3 bases, J lost 0 bases, and 8 bases lay in between. Germline V gene sequence: CDR1 SGDLS, CDR2 YYNGEE. These data come from a study of a mutant IDH1 vaccine in newly diagnosed glioma. As for the study in general: In some groups vaccination began 4-6 weeks post-radiotherapy; others received it with temozolomide.

Time point in this sample: week 35, safety follow-up. Vaccinated patients received 300 ug of mutant IDH1 20-mer peptide per dose, with topical imiquimod. Patients received eight vaccinations in weeks 1, 3, 5, 7, 11, 15, 19, 23. Sequencing used immunoSEQ multiplex PCR; TCRdb keeps in-frame clones, though not all of them. The sample consists of 44,000 or so clones, approximately 81% of them appearing once. The material sequenced was PBMCs, taken from a glioma patient whose treatment included an IDH1 peptide vaccine. This TCR came from a woman aged 35 to 49 with glioma. Some clones in this sample may be carry-over from other donors' samples. The rearrangement joins TRBV9 to TRBJ2-3; the D is unclear. The CDR3 coding sequence is TGTGCCAGCAGCGCCCAAGCTAGCACAGATACGCAGTATTTT. Its protein is CASSAQASTDTQYF. The entire variable domain, with the rest obtained from reference TRBV9 and TRBJ2-3, is as follows: DSGVTQTPKHLITATGQRVTLRCSPRSGDLSVYWYQQSLDQGLQFLIQYYNGEERAKGNILERFSAQQFPDLHSELNLSSLELGDSALYFCASSAQASTDTQYFGPGTRLTVL.